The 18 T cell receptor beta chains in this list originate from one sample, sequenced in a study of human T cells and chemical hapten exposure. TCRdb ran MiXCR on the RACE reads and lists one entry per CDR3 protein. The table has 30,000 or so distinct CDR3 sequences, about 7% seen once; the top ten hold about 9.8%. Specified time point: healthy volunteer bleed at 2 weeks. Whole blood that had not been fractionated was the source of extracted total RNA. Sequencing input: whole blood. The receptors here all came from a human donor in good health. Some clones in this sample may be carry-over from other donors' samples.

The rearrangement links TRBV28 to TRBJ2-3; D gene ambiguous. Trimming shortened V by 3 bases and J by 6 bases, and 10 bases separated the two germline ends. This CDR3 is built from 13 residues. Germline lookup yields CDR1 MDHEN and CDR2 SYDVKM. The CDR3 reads CASSFGRRDTQYF. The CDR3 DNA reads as TGTGCCAGCAGTTTTGGCCGGCGGGATACGCAGTATTTT.

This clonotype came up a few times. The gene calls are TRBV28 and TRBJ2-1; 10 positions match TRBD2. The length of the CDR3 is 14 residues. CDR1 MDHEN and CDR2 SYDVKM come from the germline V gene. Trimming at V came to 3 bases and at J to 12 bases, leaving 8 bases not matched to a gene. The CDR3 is CASSLTGTSVGQFF. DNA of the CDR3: TGTGCCAGCAGTTTGACAGGGACTAGCGTCGGGCAGTTCTTC.

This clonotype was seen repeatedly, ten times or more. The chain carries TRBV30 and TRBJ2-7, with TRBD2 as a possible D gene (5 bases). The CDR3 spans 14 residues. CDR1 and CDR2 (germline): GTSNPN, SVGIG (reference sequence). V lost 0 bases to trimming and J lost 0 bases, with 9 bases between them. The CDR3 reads CAWSVLGSSYEQYF. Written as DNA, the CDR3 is TGTGCCTGGAGTGTACTTGGGAGCTCCTACGAGCAGTACTTC.

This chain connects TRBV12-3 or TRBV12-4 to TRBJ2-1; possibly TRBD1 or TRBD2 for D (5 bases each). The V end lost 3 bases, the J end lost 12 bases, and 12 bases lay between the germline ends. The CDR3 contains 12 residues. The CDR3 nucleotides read TGTGCCAGCAGTTTTGGACCGAGGGGGCAGTTCTTC. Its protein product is CASSFGPRGQFF.

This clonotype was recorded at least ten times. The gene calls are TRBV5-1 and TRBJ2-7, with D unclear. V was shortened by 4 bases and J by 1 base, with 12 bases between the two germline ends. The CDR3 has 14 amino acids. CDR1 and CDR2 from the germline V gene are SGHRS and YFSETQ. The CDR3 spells CASSARTSSYEQYF. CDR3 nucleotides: TGCGCCAGCAGCGCTCGGACGTCGTCCTACGAGCAGTACTTC. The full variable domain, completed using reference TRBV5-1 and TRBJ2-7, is KAGVTQTPRYLIKTRGQQVTLSCSPISGHRSVSWYQQTPGQGLQFLFEYFSETQRNKGNFPGRFSGRQFSNSRSEMNVSTLELGDSALYLCASSARTSSYEQYFGPGTRLTVT.

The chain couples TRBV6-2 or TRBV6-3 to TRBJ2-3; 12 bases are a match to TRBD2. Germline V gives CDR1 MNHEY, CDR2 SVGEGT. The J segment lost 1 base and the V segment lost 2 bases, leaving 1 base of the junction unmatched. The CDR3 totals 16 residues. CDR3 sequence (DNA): TGTGCCAGCAGTTACCCTAGCGGGGGGGGCACAGATACGCAGTATTTT. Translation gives CASSYPSGGGTDTQYF.

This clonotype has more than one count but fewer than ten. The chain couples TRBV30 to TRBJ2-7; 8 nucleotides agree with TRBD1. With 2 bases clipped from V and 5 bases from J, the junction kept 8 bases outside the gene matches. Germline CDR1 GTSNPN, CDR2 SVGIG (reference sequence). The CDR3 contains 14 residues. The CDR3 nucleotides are TGTGCCTGGAGTACCGACAGGGGAGTACACGAGCAGTACTTC. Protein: CAWSTDRGVHEQYF.

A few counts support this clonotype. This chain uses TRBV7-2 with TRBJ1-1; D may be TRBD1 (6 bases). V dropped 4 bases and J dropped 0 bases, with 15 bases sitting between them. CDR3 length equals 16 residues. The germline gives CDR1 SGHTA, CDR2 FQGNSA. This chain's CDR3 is CASSWPLRGLNTEAFF. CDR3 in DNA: TGTGCCAGCAGCTGGCCCCTCAGGGGCCTGAACACTGAAGCTTTCTTT.

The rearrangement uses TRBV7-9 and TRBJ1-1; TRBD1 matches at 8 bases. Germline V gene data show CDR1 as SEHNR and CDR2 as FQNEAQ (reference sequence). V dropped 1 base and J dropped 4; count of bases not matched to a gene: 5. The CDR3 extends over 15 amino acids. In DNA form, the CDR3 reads TGTGCCAGCAGCTTAGACAGGGGGGTCGGCACTGAAGCTTTCTTT. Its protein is CASSLDRGVGTEAFF.

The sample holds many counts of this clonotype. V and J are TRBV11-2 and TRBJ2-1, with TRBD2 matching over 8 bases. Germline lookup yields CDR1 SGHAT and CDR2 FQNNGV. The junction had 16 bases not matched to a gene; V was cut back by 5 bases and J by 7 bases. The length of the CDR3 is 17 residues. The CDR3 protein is CASSPRTSTFMSNEQFF. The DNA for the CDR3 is TGTGCCAGCAGCCCGCGGACTAGCACCTTTATGTCGAATGAGCAGTTCTTC. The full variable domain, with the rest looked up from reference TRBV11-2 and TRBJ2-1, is EAGVAQSPRYKIIEKRQSVAFWCNPISGHATLYWYQQILGQGPKLLIQFQNNGVVDDSQLPKDRFSAERLKGVDSTLKIQPAKLEDSAVYLCASSPRTSTFMSNEQFFGPGTRLTVL.

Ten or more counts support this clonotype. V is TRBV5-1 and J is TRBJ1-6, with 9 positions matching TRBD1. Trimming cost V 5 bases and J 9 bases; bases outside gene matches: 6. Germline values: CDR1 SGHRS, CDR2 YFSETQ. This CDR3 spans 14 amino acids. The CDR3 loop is CASRRDRDGSPLHF. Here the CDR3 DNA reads TGCGCCAGCAGGCGGGACAGGGACGGTTCACCCCTCCACTTT.

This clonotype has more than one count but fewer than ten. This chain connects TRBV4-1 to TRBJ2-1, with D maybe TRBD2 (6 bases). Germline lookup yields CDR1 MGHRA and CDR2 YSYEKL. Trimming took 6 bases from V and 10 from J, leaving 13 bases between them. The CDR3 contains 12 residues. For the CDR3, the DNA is TGCGCCAGCAGTTCTAGGGCGGGGGAGCAGTTCTTC. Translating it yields CASSSRAGEQFF.

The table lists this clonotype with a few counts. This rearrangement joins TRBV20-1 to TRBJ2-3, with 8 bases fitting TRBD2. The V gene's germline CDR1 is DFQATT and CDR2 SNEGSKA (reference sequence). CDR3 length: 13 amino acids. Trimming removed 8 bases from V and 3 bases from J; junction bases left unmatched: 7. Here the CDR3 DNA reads TGCAGTATTTACGGGGGGGGTACAGATACGCAGTATTTT. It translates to CSIYGGGTDTQYF.

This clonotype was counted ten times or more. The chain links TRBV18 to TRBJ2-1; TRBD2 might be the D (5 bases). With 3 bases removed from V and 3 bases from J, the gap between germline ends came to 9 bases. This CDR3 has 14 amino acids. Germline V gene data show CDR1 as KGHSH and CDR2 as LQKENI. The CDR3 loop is CASSPSRDYNEQFF. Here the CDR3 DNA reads TGTGCCAGCTCACCTTCGAGGGACTACAATGAGCAGTTCTTC.

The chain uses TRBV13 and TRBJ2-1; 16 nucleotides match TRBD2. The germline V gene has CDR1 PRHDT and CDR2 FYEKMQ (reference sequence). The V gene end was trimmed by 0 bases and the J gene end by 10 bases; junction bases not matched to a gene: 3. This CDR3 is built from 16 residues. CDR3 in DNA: TGTGCCAGCAGCTTAGGGGGGACTAGCGGGAGGGAAGAGCAGTTCTTC. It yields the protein CASSLGGTSGREEQFF.

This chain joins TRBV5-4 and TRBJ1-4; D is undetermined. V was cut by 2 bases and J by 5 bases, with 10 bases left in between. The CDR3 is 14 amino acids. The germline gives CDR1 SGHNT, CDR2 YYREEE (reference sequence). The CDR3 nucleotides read TGTGCCAGCAGCTTCGGCACAAAGAATGAAAAACTGTTTTTT. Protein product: CASSFGTKNEKLFF.

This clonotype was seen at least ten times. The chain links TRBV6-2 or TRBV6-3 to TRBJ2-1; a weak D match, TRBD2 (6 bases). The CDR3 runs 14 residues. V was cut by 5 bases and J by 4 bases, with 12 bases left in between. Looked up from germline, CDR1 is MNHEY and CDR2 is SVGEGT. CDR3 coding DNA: TGTGCCAGCAGTCTCCGGACTATTTACAATGAGCAGTTCTTC. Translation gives CASSLRTIYNEQFF.

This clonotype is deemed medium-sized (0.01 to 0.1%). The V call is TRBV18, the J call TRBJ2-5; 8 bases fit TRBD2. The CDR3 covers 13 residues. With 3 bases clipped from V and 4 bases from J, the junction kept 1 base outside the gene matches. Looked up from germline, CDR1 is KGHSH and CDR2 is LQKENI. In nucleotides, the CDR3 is TGTGCCAGCTCACCGAGCGGGAGAGAGACCCAGTACTTC. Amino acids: CASSPSGRETQYF.